The text below deals with one TCR beta chain. This sample also contains other DNA sequences that code for the same CDR3. Enrolment of Seattle patients took place during active infection, and they were followed longitudinally. This entry comes from a study of blood T cell repertoires in COVID-19. Across the whole study: Samples of COVID-19 (acute and convalescent) were obtained from the United States, Italy and Spain. T cells, B-cell-depleted T cells, or PBMCs provided the cDNA or gDNA that served as material.

V was shortened by 9 bases and J by 0 bases, with 15 bases between the two germline ends. The CDR3 covers 15 residues. CDR1 and CDR2 (germline): LNHDA, SQIVND (reference sequence). Study processing details: Reference gene primer amplification in the assay estimated nucleated cell counts. Assay: immunoSEQ multiplex PCR; the TCRdb copy retains only in-frame clones and omits some. D and trimming come from the DNA, and the V and J calls and clone size come from that table. This sample has 300,000 to 400,000 clones, with 88% found just once. The receptor was isolated from a woman between 70 and 85 years old with COVID-19, enrolled during active disease. The chain uses TRBV19 and TRBJ1-3; a possible D gene is TRBD1 (5 bases). Material for sequencing was peripheral blood. The CDR3 protein is CASRRQFFSGNTIYF. DNA of the CDR3: TGTGCCAGCCGAAGACAGTTCTTCTCTGGAAACACCATATATTTT.